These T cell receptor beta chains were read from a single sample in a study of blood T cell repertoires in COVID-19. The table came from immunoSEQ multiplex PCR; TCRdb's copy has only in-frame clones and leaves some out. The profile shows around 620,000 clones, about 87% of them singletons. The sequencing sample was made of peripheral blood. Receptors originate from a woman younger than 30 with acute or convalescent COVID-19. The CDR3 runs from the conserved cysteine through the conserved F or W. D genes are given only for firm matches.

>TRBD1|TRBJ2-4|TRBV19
TGTGCCAGTACTTCCGCCGGGACAGAAAACATTCAGTACTTC
CASTSAGTENIQYF
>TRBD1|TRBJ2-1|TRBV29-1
TGCAGCGTTGAAGAGCGGACAGGGTTGGGCAATGAGCAGTTCTTC
CSVEERTGLGNEQFF
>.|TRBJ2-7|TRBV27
TGTGCCAGCAGCCGGCCGTGGGCTCGTAGGCTCGACGAGCAGTACTTC
CASSRPWARRLDEQYF
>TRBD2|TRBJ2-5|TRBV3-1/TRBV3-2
TGTGCCAGCAGCCACGATTTGGGGGCTAGCGGGGAGGAAGAGACCCAGTACTTC
CASSHDLGASGEEETQYF
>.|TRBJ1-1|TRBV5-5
TGTGCCAGCAGCTTTGGCCTCATGAACACTGAAGCTTTCTTT
CASSFGLMNTEAFF
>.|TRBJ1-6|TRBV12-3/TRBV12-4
TGTGCCAGCCTCAGTACAGGTTCCGATTTGGCCCACTTT
CASLSTGSDLAHF
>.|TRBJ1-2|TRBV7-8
TGTGCCAGCAGCTTAGATGCAGGGAGGGCAAATGGCTACACCTTC
CASSLDAGRANGYTF
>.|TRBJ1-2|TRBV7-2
TGTGCCAGCAGCCCGAGGGATGGCTACACCTTC
CASSPRDGYTF
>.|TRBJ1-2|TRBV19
TGTGCCAGTAGTATAGACCCCGACGGGTCTGGCTACACCTTC
CASSIDPDGSGYTF
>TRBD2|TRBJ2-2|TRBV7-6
TGTGCCAGCAGCCCCTCGGTGGTAGCGGGGGGGATGAACACCGGGGAGCTGTTTTTT
CASSPSVVAGGMNTGELFF
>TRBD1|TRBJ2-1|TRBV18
TGTGCCAGCTCACCACCAGGACAGGGGGCCGACAGTGAGCAGTTCTTC
CASSPPGQGADSEQFF
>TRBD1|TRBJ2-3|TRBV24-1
TGTGCCACCAGCCCAGGGGACAGGCTCACAGATACGCAGTATTTT
CATSPGDRLTDTQYF